This T cell receptor (beta chain) came from a study of OX40 agonist ivuxolimab in advanced cancers. Study at large: Aged 23 to 79 with a mean of roughly 63 years, they were about 80% male. General study findings and limits: The mean number of expanded clones was higher in CD8+ T cells than in CD4+. In the 0.1 to 3.0 mg/kg range, CD4+ and CD8+ blood T cells had expanded clonally by week 6. Among expanded peripheral T cells, antigen specificity went undetermined.

Turning to this clone: Its antigen is unidentified.

The V gene lost 7 bases and the J gene lost 2 bases, with 15 bases spanning the gap. The CDR3 is 14 amino acids. Profiled with immunoSEQ multiplex PCR; TCRdb holds only in-frame clones, not every one. Of tens of thousands of clones in the sample, around 85% were seen once. The source of this sequence is an adult with an advanced solid tumor such as melanoma, head and neck, liver or kidney cancer. J is TRBJ2-7 and V is TRBV6-7; D is ambiguous. TRBV6-7 is an ORF, with its function uncertain. The source was CD4+ or CD8+ T cells sorted from blood, collected in a trial of the OX40 agonist ivuxolimab. The CDR3: CASTSEGFTYEQYF. CDR3 nucleotides: TGTGCCAGCACCTCAGAAGGTTTCACCTACGAGCAGTACTTC.